What follows describes a single T cell receptor (beta chain). The CDR3 spans 13 residues. CDR1 and CDR2 from the germline V gene are LNHNV and YYDKDF (reference sequence). V was cut by 3 bases and J by 5 bases, with 10 bases left in between. The data were taken from a study of shared clonotypes between healthy human individuals. Several immunoSEQ 96-well plates shared each subset's DNA, each plate a replicate. Clones were read by immunoSEQ multiplex PCR, and TCRdb kept only the in-frame ones, dropping some. The table lists roughly 500,000 clones, roughly 80% of them singletons, with about an eighth in the top ten.

The source of this sequence is a woman between 40 and 50 years old in good health. Some clones in this sample may be carry-over from other donors' samples. This chain connects TRBV15 to TRBJ2-5; D is perhaps TRBD1 (5 bases). Sequences were obtained from PBMCs. The CDR3: CATSSDTGETQYF. As DNA, the CDR3 is TGTGCCACCAGCAGCGATACAGGCGAGACCCAGTACTTC.